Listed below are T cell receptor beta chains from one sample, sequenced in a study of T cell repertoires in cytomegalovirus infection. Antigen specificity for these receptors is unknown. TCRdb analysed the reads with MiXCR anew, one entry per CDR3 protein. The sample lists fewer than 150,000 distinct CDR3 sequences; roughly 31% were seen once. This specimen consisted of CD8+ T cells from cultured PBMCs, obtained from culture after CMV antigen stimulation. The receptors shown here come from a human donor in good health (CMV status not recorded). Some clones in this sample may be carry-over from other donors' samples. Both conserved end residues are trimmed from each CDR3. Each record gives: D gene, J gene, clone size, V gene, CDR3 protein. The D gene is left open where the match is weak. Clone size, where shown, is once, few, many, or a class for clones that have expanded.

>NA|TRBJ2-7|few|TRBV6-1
ATGDPPTSYEQY
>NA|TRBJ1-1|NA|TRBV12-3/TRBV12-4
ASTLGGEWTEAF
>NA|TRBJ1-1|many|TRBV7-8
ASSLAKSGKGTEAF
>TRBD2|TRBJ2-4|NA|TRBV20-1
SARIEGGNIQY
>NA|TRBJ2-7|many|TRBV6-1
ASSEEITAGYEQY
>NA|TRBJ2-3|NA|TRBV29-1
SVESGFNTDTQY
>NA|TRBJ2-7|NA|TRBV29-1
SARASYEQY
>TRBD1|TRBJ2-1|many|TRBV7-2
ASSLDFWRTGFSEQF
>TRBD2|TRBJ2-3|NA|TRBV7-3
ASSSSGGAWDTQY
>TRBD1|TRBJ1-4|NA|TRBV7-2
ASSARDRGKYEKLF
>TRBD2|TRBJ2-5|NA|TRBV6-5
ASSYRGEETQY
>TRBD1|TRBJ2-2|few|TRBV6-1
ASSAQTGAAGELF
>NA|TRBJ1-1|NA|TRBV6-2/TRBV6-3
ASGMDANTEAF
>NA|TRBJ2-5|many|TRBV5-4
ASSFERAETQY
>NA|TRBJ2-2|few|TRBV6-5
ASSSVSDTGELF
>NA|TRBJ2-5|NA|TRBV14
ASSQSVIIGNQETQY
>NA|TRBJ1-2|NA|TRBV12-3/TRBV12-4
ASSLKGVGKGYT
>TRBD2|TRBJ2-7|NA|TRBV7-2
ASSLVGAGDYEQY
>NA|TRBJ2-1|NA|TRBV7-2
ASSLGMNEQF
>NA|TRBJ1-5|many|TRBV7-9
ASSLLGSNQPQH
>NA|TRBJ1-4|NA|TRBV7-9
ASSLDSEKLF
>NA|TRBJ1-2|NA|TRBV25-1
ASSGSSYGYT
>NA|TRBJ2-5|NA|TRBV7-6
ASSLSGQRDQY
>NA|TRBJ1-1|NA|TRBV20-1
SARDPRAGGNTEAF
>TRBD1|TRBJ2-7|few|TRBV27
ASRGDRAAYEQY
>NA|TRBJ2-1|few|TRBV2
ASSEVGGLVEQF
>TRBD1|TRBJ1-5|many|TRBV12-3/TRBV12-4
ASSPTGAGNQPQH
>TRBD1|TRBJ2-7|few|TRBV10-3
AIRMDRGPDEQY
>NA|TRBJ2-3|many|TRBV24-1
ATSDGYTDTQY
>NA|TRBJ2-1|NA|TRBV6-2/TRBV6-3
ASSPGVGYYNEQF
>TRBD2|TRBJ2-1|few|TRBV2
ASPGESSGENEQF
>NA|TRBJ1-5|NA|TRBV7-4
ASSKKGFGHNQPQH
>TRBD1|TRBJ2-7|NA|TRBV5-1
ASSSDRGNEQY
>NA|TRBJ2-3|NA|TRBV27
ASSLSSGSTDTQY
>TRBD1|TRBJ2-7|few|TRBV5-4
ASSLAGTGRYEQY
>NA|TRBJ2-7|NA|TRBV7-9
ASSSPGDEQY
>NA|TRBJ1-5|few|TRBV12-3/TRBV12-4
ASSSTGRNQPQH
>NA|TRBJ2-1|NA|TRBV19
ASMGTSYNEQF
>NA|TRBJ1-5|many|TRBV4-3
ASSQDHGGSNQPQH
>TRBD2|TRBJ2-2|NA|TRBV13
ASSLGLAEVTGELF
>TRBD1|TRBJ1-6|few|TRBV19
ASTVTGGSSPLH
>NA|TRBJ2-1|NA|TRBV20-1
SAPPVGVGNEQF
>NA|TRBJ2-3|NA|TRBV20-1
SASLLGEQVSDTQY
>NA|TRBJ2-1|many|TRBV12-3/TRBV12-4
ASSFPSGTAKSIDYNEQF
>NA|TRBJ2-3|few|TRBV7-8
ASSLLITSTDTQY
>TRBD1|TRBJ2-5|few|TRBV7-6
ASSLWTGEQETQY
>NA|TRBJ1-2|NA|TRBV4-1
ASSQDEGSSRGYT
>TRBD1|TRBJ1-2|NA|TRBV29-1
SVTGGYGYT
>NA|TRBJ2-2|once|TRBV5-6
ASSQVYSTGELF
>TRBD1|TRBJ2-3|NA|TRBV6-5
ASRGQGEDTQY
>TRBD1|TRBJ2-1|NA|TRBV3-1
ASSTRQGASYNEQF
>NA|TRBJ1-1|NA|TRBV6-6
ASRLIEESTEAF
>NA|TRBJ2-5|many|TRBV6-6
ASSYPGPSVKETQY
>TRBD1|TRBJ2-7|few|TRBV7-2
ASSGTGAPYEQY
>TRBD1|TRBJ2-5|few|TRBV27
ASGYPGGRETQY
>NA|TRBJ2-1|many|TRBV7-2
ASSLLGSNEQF
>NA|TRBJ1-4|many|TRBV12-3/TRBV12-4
ASSLRGSFLEGANEKLF
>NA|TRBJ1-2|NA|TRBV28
ASSLDGENGYT
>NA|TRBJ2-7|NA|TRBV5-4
ASRPTYEQY